Below are 16 T cell receptor beta chains sequenced from a single sample in a study of kidney transplant recipient with SARS-CoV-2 infection. TCRdb re-called the reads through MiXCR, storing one row per CDR3 protein. The table includes under 250,000 distinct CDR3 sequences, 29% detected once. This specimen consisted of a blood sample, obtained at baseline and between days 110 and 120 from a kidney transplant recipient. Receptors originate from a young adult male patient who had COVID-19 and was a kidney transplant recipient. The graft donor may have given rise to some T cells.

This clonotype has just one count. A much larger clone differs from this one at a single base, so this may be a read error. The genes are TRBV6-5 and TRBJ1-1, with D perhaps matching TRBD1 (5 bases). The CDR3 extends over 14 amino acids. Germline V CDR1 and CDR2: MNHEY, SVGAGI. In DNA, the CDR3 is TGTGCCAGCGGTTACTCGGGACTTGGCACTGAAGCTTTCTTT. It codes for CASGYSGLGTEAFF.

As concerns this clonotype: Being one base from a much bigger clone, this may be a read error. The V call is TRBV28, the J call TRBJ1-6; D gene unclear. The CDR3 consists of 12 residues. Germline values: CDR1 MDHEN, CDR2 SYDVKM. The germline V and J ends were trimmed by 2 bases and 11 bases, with 7 bases remaining between them. CDR3 region: CASSLEDPPLHF. Here the CDR3 DNA reads TGTGCCAGCAGTTTAGAGGATCCACCCCTCCACTTT.

This clonotype showed up many times. The chain joins TRBV7-3 to TRBJ2-3; weak D call: TRBD1 (6 bases). The V gene lost 2 bases and the J gene lost 5 bases, with 20 bases spanning the gap. CDR1 SGHTA and CDR2 FQGTGA come from the germline V gene. The CDR3 runs to 17 residues. The CDR3 nucleotides are TGTGCCAGCAGCTTATATGCAAAGGGGACAACACAAGATACGCAGTATTTT. Its protein is CASSLYAKGTTQDTQYF.

Points on this clonotype: A much larger clone sits a single nucleotide away, making a read error possible. This chain uses TRBV6-5 with TRBJ2-7; a possible D gene is TRBD1 (5 bases). This CDR3 is built from 15 residues. Germline assignment: CDR1 MNHEY and CDR2 SVGAGI. The CDR3 sequence is CASRMTTDTGDEQCF. The CDR3 DNA reads TGTGCCAGCAGAATGACAACGGACACCGGTGACGAGCAGTGCTTC.

The gene calls are TRBV7-7 and TRBJ1-2; D remains unclear. The V and J ends lost 5 bases and 4 bases respectively, with 23 bases between them. The CDR3 has 17 residues. CDR1 SSHAT and CDR2 FNYEAQ come from the germline V gene (reference sequence). The CDR3 DNA reads TGTGCCAGCAGCAAAGCGAGTAAGTGCCGAAAGACCTATGGCTACACCTTC. Protein sequence: CASSKASKCRKTYGYTF.

As concerns this clonotype: This may stem from a read error, because a much larger clone lies one nucleotide away. The rearrangement uses TRBV3-1 and TRBJ1-1; D is ambiguous. This CDR3 region has 13 residues. Germline V gene lookup returns CDR1 LGHDT and CDR2 YNNKEL (reference sequence). CDR3 protein: CVSSQVLSTEAFF. The CDR3 bases are TGTGTCAGCAGCCAAGTTTTAAGCACTGAAGCTTTCTTT.

This clonotype came up many times. This chain connects TRBV12-3 or TRBV12-4 to TRBJ2-1; D is undetermined. The CDR3 has 11 residues. The germline V and J ends were trimmed by 6 bases and 8 bases, with 8 bases remaining between them. As DNA, the CDR3 is TGTGCCAGCAGAGGTGGGGATGAGCAGTTCTTC. Protein product: CASRGGDEQFF.

A remark on this clonotype: A much larger clone differs from this one at a single base, so this may be a read error. The CDR3 nucleotides read TGCGCCAGCATGGGGGGACAGCACGTCCTCTCTGGGGCCAACGTCCTGACTTTC. Translation gives CASMGGQHVLSGANVLTF. The rearrangement uses TRBV5-1 and TRBJ2-6, with a possible D match to TRBD1 (7 bases). CDR3 length: 18 residues. CDR1 is SGHRS and CDR2 is YFSETQ in the germline V gene. V was trimmed by 6 bases and J by 0 bases, leaving 19 bases between them.

The chain links TRBV6-5 to TRBJ2-5; 7 nucleotides align to TRBD1. V trimming: 7 bases; J trimming: 3 bases; junction bases outside the gene matches: 11. This CDR3 has 15 residues. Germline lookup yields CDR1 MNHEY and CDR2 SVGAGI. CDR3 sequence: CASTGPGQRKETQYF. The CDR3 DNA reads as TGTGCCAGCACCGGACCGGGACAGAGAAAAGAGACCCAGTACTTC.

This clonotype has at least ten counts. V usage is TRBV7-9 and J usage is TRBJ2-7; TRBD1 agrees at 10 bases. This CDR3 has 15 amino acids. CDR1 SEHNR and CDR2 FQNEAQ come from the germline V gene (reference sequence). After removal of 4 bases from V and 0 bases from J, the junction contained 3 bases not matched to a gene. The CDR3 DNA reads TGTGCCAGCAGCTGGGGACAGGGGTTCTCCTACGAGCAGTACTTC. Protein: CASSWGQGFSYEQYF.

As to this clonotype: A much larger clone differs by one base, so this may be a read error. The chain links TRBV6-5 to TRBJ1-5; 9 bases align to TRBD1. The V gene end was trimmed by 2 bases and the J gene end by 6 bases; junction bases not matched to a gene: 8. CDR3 length equals 16 residues. Germline lookup yields CDR1 MNHEY and CDR2 SVGAGI. CDR3 DNA: TGTGCCAGCAGTTACCCCCCCGACAGGGGGTCTCAGCCCCAGCATTTT. It encodes CASSYPPDRGSQPQHF.

As regards this clonotype: A read error is possible here, since a much larger clone lies one base away. This rearrangement joins TRBV11-2 to TRBJ1-2; D unresolved. CDR3 size: 17 residues. The germline gives CDR1 SGHAT, CDR2 FQNNGV. The CDR3 DNA follows: TGTGCCGGCAGCATATTTGTAACAAGCAGAAAGACCTATGGCTACACCTTC. Translated, it gives CAGSIFVTSRKTYGYTF.

This clonotype occurred many times. This sequence joins TRBV9 and TRBJ2-5; 7 nucleotides line up with TRBD1. Germline assignment: CDR1 SGDLS and CDR2 YYNGEE. CDR3 length: 14 residues. The V and J ends lost 4 bases and 4 bases, in that order; junction bases with no gene match: 7. CDR3 protein: CASSPDRVAETQYF. CDR3 bases: TGTGCCAGCAGCCCAGACAGGGTGGCAGAGACCCAGTACTTC.

This clonotype occurred many times. CDR3 sequence reads: CASSFAGTSRNEQFF. CDR3 nucleotides: TGTGCCAGCAGCTTCGCCGGGACTAGTCGGAATGAGCAGTTCTTC. This chain links TRBV7-3 with TRBJ2-1, with 8 bases lining up with TRBD2. Losses at the gene ends were 3 bases for V and 7 bases for J; bases not matched to a gene: 8. This CDR3 spans 15 amino acids. Germline CDR1 is SGHTA and CDR2 is FQGTGA.

A remark on this clonotype: This sequence may be a read error, since a much larger clone differs from it by one base. This chain uses TRBV3-1 with TRBJ2-7; 7 positions match TRBD2. CDR1 is LGHDT and CDR2 is YNNKEL in the germline V gene (reference sequence). The CDR3 has 14 residues. The trim removed 4 bases at V and 5 bases at J, leaving 8 bases unmatched. CDR3 sequence reads: CASSPGREENEQYF. The CDR3 region has the DNA TGTGCCAGCAGCCCAGGACGGGAGGAGAACGAGCAGTACTTC.

This clonotype was observed at least ten times. The chain carries TRBV10-1 and TRBJ2-7, with 7 bases that match TRBD1. The CDR3 runs to 15 residues. Trimming took 6 bases from V and 5 from J; bases not matched to a gene: 13. Germline V gene data show CDR1 as WNHNN and CDR2 as SYGVQD (reference sequence). CDR3 amino acids: CASRLDRDKGHEQYF. CDR3 nucleotide sequence: TGCGCCAGCAGACTCGACAGGGACAAAGGACACGAGCAGTACTTC.